This T cell receptor beta chain is drawn from a study of blood T cell repertoires in COVID-19. Study-level background: Some COVID-19 samples were acute and others convalescent; all came from the United States, Italy and Spain. Sources were T cells, B-cell-depleted T cells, or PBMCs; the material itself was cDNA or gDNA.

How the authors handled the data: It was from reference gene primer amplification that nucleated cell counts were estimated. Libraries were prepared by immunoSEQ multiplex PCR; TCRdb keeps only in-frame clonotypes and omits some of them. V and J calls plus clone size are reproduced from that table; the DNA served to infer D and trimming. The sample contains 300,000 to 400,000 clones, 88% of which appear only once. The origin of this receptor is a woman aged 70-85 years with COVID-19, enrolled during active disease. The specimen was peripheral blood.

The CDR3 DNA sequence: TGCGCCAGCAGCGACCCCCAACAGGGGAACTATGGCTACACCTTC. As protein: CASSDPQQGNYGYTF. The genes are TRBV5-1 and TRBJ1-2; 7 nucleotides align to TRBD1. Germline V CDR1 and CDR2: SGHRS, YFSETQ. With 4 bases clipped from V and 2 bases from J, the junction kept 8 bases outside the gene matches. This CDR3 is built from 15 residues. Complete variable domain (other parts from reference TRBV5-1 and TRBJ1-2): KAGVTQTPRYLIKTRGQQVTLSCSPISGHRSVSWYQQTPGQGLQFLFEYFSETQRNKGNFPGRFSGRQFSNSRSEMNVSTLELGDSALYLCASSDPQQGNYGYTFGSGTRLTVV.